Listed below are T cell receptor beta chains from one sample, sequenced in a study of blood T cell repertoires in COVID-19. Only in-frame clones appear in the TCRdb table, and some are missing; sequencing was by immunoSEQ multiplex PCR. The sample contains a few hundred thousand clones, 65% to 90% of which appear only once. Specimen: peripheral blood. These receptors came from a human donor in a cohort sampled during active COVID-19. CDR3s include the opening cysteine and the closing phenylalanine or tryptophan. Each record gives: V gene, clone size, D gene, J gene, CDR3 DNA, CDR3 protein. A D gene is named only where the DNA matches it firmly. Clone sizes are given selectively: once, few, many, or a class where the clone is expanded.

TRBV28	once	-	TRBJ2-1	TGTGCCAGCAGTCCGGCGATCAAACTACCGTACAATGAGCAGTTCTTC	CASSPAIKLPYNEQFF
TRBV28	-	TRBD2	TRBJ2-2	TGTGCCAGCAGTCCCAACATTGCGGGGGGGCGCCCGAACACCGGGGAGCTGTTTTTT	CASSPNIAGGRPNTGELFF
TRBV6-5	-	-	TRBJ1-2	TGTGCCAGCAATGGGCGGGGCCATGGCTACACCTTC	CASNGRGHGYTF
TRBV11-2	-	TRBD2	TRBJ2-7	TGTGCCAGCTACGGGAGGGCCCCCTACGAGCAGTACTTC	CASYGRAPYEQYF
TRBV30	-	TRBD1	TRBJ1-2	TGTGCCTGGAGGACTACAGGGGTCATCTATGGCTACACCTTC	CAWRTTGVIYGYTF
TRBV12-5	-	-	TRBJ1-3	TGTGCTAGTGGTTTGGGGCGAAACACCATATATTTT	CASGLGRNTIYF
TRBV27	-	-	TRBJ1-1	TGTGCCAGCAGTTTATCGAGAGGGTCGAGAAAGAACACTGAAGCTTTCTTT	CASSLSRGSRKNTEAFF
TRBV19	once	TRBD1	TRBJ1-2	TGTGCCAGTAGTATAGAAGGGACAGGGCCTGGCTACACCTTC	CASSIEGTGPGYTF
TRBV7-6	once	TRBD2	TRBJ2-3	TGTGCCAGCAGCTTACGGACTAGCGGGAGGGATACGCAGTATTTT	CASSLRTSGRDTQYF
TRBV9	-	TRBD2	TRBJ2-7	TGTGCCAGCAGCGGTTCCACTAGCGGGAGGTCTTCCTACGAGCAGTACTTC	CASSGSTSGRSSYEQYF
TRBV7-2	-	-	TRBJ2-7	TGTGCCAGCAGCTTAGGACCGAGCGGAAGCTCCTACGAGCAGTACTTC	CASSLGPSGSSYEQYF
TRBV28	-	TRBD1	TRBJ1-2	TGTGCCAGCAGTCCTCCCTCGGGACAGGGCAACTATGGCTACACCTTC	CASSPPSGQGNYGYTF
TRBV5-1	-	-	TRBJ2-7	TGCGCCAGCAGCCCCCGACAAGGGAGCTCCTACGAGCAGTACTTC	CASSPRQGSSYEQYF
TRBV28	-	TRBD1	TRBJ2-6	TGTGCCAGCAGTTTAACAGGGGGCGCTTGGGGGGCCAACGTCCTGACTTTC	CASSLTGGAWGANVLTF
TRBV19	-	TRBD2	TRBJ2-2	TGTGCCAGTATAGTTTCCGGGACTAGCGGGAGGACCGGGGAGCTGTTTTTT	CASIVSGTSGRTGELFF
TRBV28	-	TRBD1	TRBJ1-6	TGTGCCAGCAGTTTATCGCCGGGACAGGGGCCTTATAATTCACCCCTCCACTTT	CASSLSPGQGPYNSPLHF
TRBV18	once	-	TRBJ2-1	TGTGCCAGCTCACCAAACCCTAGGAGCTCCTACAATGAGCAGTTCTTC	CASSPNPRSSYNEQFF
TRBV5-1	-	TRBD2	TRBJ2-5	TGCGCCAGCAGCTCGGAAGTAGCGGGAGCGGGAGAGACCCAGTACTTC	CASSSEVAGAGETQYF
TRBV11-1	-	TRBD1	TRBJ2-3	TGTGCCAGCAGCCCCTTGACAGGGAGCGTAACAGATACGCAGTATTTT	CASSPLTGSVTDTQYF
TRBV7-2	-	TRBD2	TRBJ2-2	TGTGCCAGCGTCCTAGCGGGAGGTACCGCGAACACCGGGGAGCTGTTTTTT	CASVLAGGTANTGELFF
TRBV19	-	-	TRBJ1-1	TGTGCCAGTAGTATACAACGGGGGGGGAACACTGAAGCTTTCTTT	CASSIQRGGNTEAFF
TRBV28	-	TRBD1	TRBJ2-7	TGTGCCAGCAGTCCCCCAAGGGGACAGGGGACCTACGAGCAGTACTTC	CASSPPRGQGTYEQYF
TRBV25-1	-	-	TRBJ2-7	TGTGCCAGCAGTCCACCGGGACATGAAGCCTACGAGCAGTACTTC	CASSPPGHEAYEQYF
TRBV19	-	TRBD2	TRBJ2-2	TGTGCCAGTAGCCCGACTAGCGGGAGGGCGCGTACCGGGGAGCTGTTTTTT	CASSPTSGRARTGELFF
TRBV9	-	TRBD1	TRBJ2-7	TGTGCCAGCAGCGCCCGGGACAGGGGTACCGGCGAGCAGTACTTC	CASSARDRGTGEQYF
TRBV10-1	-	TRBD1	TRBJ2-1	TGCGCCAGCAATCTCCCTCCGGACAGGGGGGACAATGAGCAGTTCTTC	CASNLPPDRGDNEQFF
TRBV28	-	-	TRBJ1-1	TGTGCCAGCAGTACCCGGGGGGGGCCGAACACTGAAGCTTTCTTT	CASSTRGGPNTEAFF
TRBV10-3	few	TRBD1	TRBJ2-7	TGTGCCATCAGTGGACAGGGGACCGAGCAGTACTTC	CAISGQGTEQYF
TRBV7-9	-	TRBD2	TRBJ2-4	TGTGCCAGCAGCCCCAGGGCGGGAGGGGAGAACATTCAGTACTTC	CASSPRAGGENIQYF
TRBV10-3	-	TRBD1	TRBJ2-5	TGTGCCATTAAGGACAGGGAAGAGACCCAGTACTTC	CAIKDREETQYF
TRBV7-2	many	TRBD1	TRBJ2-7	TGTGCCAGCAGCGTAGGGACAGGGAGGAACTACGAGCAGTACTTC	CASSVGTGRNYEQYF
TRBV25-1	-	-	TRBJ1-2	TGTGCCAGCAGTGTGGCCAGGTACGGCTACACCTTC	CASSVARYGYTF
TRBV7-3	-	TRBD2	TRBJ2-1	TGTGCCAGCAGCCCGAGGGCCACTAGCGGGAGGAGTGAGCAGTTCTTC	CASSPRATSGRSEQFF
TRBV6-5	-	-	TRBJ2-1	TGTGCCAGCAGAACCCTGAGTCCCTACAATGAGCAGTTCTTC	CASRTLSPYNEQFF
TRBV6-2/TRBV6-3	-	TRBD2	TRBJ2-2	TGTGCCAGCAGTACCTTAGCGGGAGGACGGACCGGGGAGCTGTTTTTT	CASSTLAGGRTGELFF
TRBV9	-	-	TRBJ2-1	TGTGCCAGCAGCGTGCAACAAGGGGACAATGAGCAGTTCTTC	CASSVQQGDNEQFF